The rows below give T cell receptor beta chains drawn from one sample of a study of cytomegalovirus exposure and HLA in healthy donors. Method: immunoSEQ multiplex PCR; TCRdb's copy keeps in-frame clones and lacks some. The data hold 90,000 to 110,000 clones, with under 85% observed a single time. The sample consisted of PBMCs. These receptors all come from a man aged 35-49 years in good health and CMV-seronegative. The CDR3 runs from the conserved cysteine through the conserved F or W. A D gene is named only where the DNA matches it firmly. A clone size is listed for some rows: how often the clone was seen (once, few, many), or a class if it is expanded.

>15|TRBV9|.|.|TRBJ2-7
CASSVGVGGSWEQYF
TGTGCCAGCAGCGTAGGTGTAGGGGGTTCGTGGGAGCAGTACTTC
>12|TRBV5-6|.|.|TRBJ1-6
CASQTRNSPLHF
TGTGCCAGCCAAACCAGGAATTCACCCCTCCACTTT
>12|TRBV11-2|.|.|TRBJ1-1
CASRQLNTEAFF
TGTGCCAGCCGACAATTGAACACTGAAGCTTTCTTT
>15|TRBV7-2|.|.|TRBJ1-5
CASSFSRLSNQPQHF
TGTGCCAGCAGCTTTAGCCGACTCTCAAATCAGCCCCAGCATTTT
>13|TRBV6-6|.|.|TRBJ2-3
CASRPQLLDTQYF
TGTGCCAGCAGACCCCAACTTCTCGATACGCAGTATTTT
>16|TRBV2|.|.|TRBJ2-7
CASSEAWPGPSYEQYF
TGTGCCAGCAGTGAAGCGTGGCCAGGGCCCTCCTACGAGCAGTACTTC
>13|TRBV6-1|TRBD1|few|TRBJ2-7
CASSPGQPYEQYF
TGTGCCAGCAGCCCGGGACAGCCTTACGAGCAGTACTTC
>14|TRBV7-9|TRBD2|.|TRBJ2-5
CASRRLAGEETQYF
TGTGCCTCCCGGAGGCTAGCGGGGGAAGAGACCCAGTACTTC
>19|TRBV29-1|TRBD2|.|TRBJ2-1
CSVAPKASGGPTTLNEQFF
TGCAGCGTTGCCCCGAAGGCTAGCGGGGGGCCCACCACCCTCAATGAGCAGTTCTTC
>12|TRBV29-1|.|.|TRBJ2-2
CSLLARTGELFF
TGCAGCCTTCTTGCGCGGACCGGGGAGCTGTTTTTT
>13|TRBV7-2|.|once|TRBJ1-1
CASSPTWGSEAFF
TGTGCCAGCAGCCCGACCTGGGGCAGTGAAGCTTTCTTT
>16|TRBV5-4|.|.|TRBJ2-3
CASSHWAQGVSDTQYF
TGTGCCAGCAGCCACTGGGCCCAGGGTGTATCAGATACGCAGTATTTT
>16|TRBV4-1|.|.|TRBJ2-1
CASSQDIGQVYNEQFF
TGCGCCAGCAGCCAAGATATCGGACAAGTCTACAATGAGCAGTTCTTC
>15|TRBV4-3|TRBD1|.|TRBJ1-5
CASSQDRTGGQPQHF
TGCGCCAGCAGCCAAGATCGGACAGGGGGTCAGCCCCAGCATTTT
>14|TRBV18|.|.|TRBJ1-1
CASSPRPGGWEAFF
TGTGCCAGCTCACCACGTCCGGGGGGCTGGGAAGCTTTCTTT
>19|TRBV7-9|.|.|TRBJ2-2
CASTQTLGREGAYTGELFF
TGTGCCAGCACGCAAACCCTGGGCCGAGAAGGGGCCTACACCGGGGAGCTGTTTTTT
>14|TRBV12-1|.|once|TRBJ2-7
CASSSTTGTYEQYF
TGTGCCAGCAGCTCGACGACGGGAACCTACGAGCAGTACTTC
>15|TRBV7-9|TRBD2|.|TRBJ2-5
CASSSSGGLQETQYF
TGTGCCAGCAGCTCTAGCGGGGGACTTCAAGAGACCCAGTACTTC
>14|TRBV7-9|.|.|TRBJ1-6
CASSLVPENSPLHF
TGTGCCAGCAGCTTAGTTCCAGAAAATTCACCCCTCCACTTT
>14|TRBV15|TRBD2|.|TRBJ2-5
CATSRDSGGETQYF
TGTGCCACCAGCAGAGATTCGGGGGGAGAGACCCAGTACTTC
>11|TRBV6-5|.|.|TRBJ2-7
CASSYLHEQYF
TGTGCCAGCAGTTACCTACACGAGCAGTACTTC
>16|TRBV5-6|.|.|TRBJ1-4
CASSLKGSPQGEKLFF
TGTGCCAGCAGCCTAAAGGGGTCACCTCAGGGAGAAAAACTGTTTTTT
>16|TRBV7-9|TRBD1|once|TRBJ2-5
CASSSGQGADKETQYF
TGTGCCAGCAGCTCGGGACAGGGGGCTGATAAAGAGACCCAGTACTTC
>18|TRBV7-6|TRBD1|few|TRBJ2-7
CASSLTKRPGQGAREQYF
TGTGCCAGCAGCCTAACAAAACGACCGGGACAGGGGGCTCGGGAGCAGTACTTC
>15|TRBV7-9|.|.|TRBJ1-5
CASSGGTGSGQPQHF
TGTGCCAGCAGCGGGGGAACAGGGAGCGGCCAGCCCCAGCATTTT
>15|TRBV19|.|few|TRBJ1-2
CASSAGSPGHYGYTF
TGTGCCAGTAGTGCGGGTAGCCCGGGCCATTATGGCTACACCTTC
>12|TRBV28|.|.|TRBJ2-7
CASRQYRYEQYF
TGTGCCAGCAGGCAATACAGATACGAACAGTACTTC
>15|TRBV19|TRBD1|.|TRBJ1-6
CATNQGGQGATPLHF
TGTGCCACGAATCAAGGGGGACAGGGGGCTACACCCCTCCACTTT
>14|TRBV10-3|.|.|TRBJ1-1
CAISEGNINTEAFF
TGTGCCATCAGTGAGGGCAACATAAACACTGAAGCTTTCTTT
>15|TRBV9|.|.|TRBJ1-6
CASSVASGGRSPLHF
TGTGCCAGCAGCGTAGCTTCGGGGGGCAGGTCACCCCTCCACTTT
>15|TRBV29-1|.|.|TRBJ1-2
CSVEDPTTGTYGYTF
TGCAGCGTTGAAGATCCAACTACAGGGACCTATGGCTACACCTTC
>15|TRBV5-1|.|few|TRBJ1-1
CASSLDGETNTEAFF
TGCGCCAGCAGCTTGGATGGGGAGACGAACACTGAAGCTTTCTTT
>12|TRBV7-9|.|.|TRBJ2-7
CASRRGSYEQYF
TGTGCCAGCCGCAGAGGCAGCTACGAGCAGTACTTC
>15|TRBV15|TRBD1|.|TRBJ1-4
CATSESGQGNEKLFF
TGTGCCACCAGTGAATCCGGACAGGGTAATGAAAAACTGTTTTTT
>15|TRBV7-9|TRBD1|.|TRBJ2-3
CASSHRQGGTDTQYF
TGTGCCAGCAGCCATAGACAGGGGGGCACAGATACGCAGTATTTT
>16|TRBV15|TRBD1|.|TRBJ2-2
CATSRKGQGITGELFF
TGTGCCACCAGCCGTAAAGGACAGGGGATTACCGGGGAGCTGTTTTTT
>14|TRBV28|.|.|TRBJ2-4
CASSLTGAKNIQYF
TGTGCCAGCAGTCTAACAGGGGCCAAAAACATTCAGTACTTC
>15|TRBV5-1|.|.|TRBJ1-6
CASSFLTGDGSPLHF
TGCGCCAGCAGCTTCCTGACAGGCGACGGGTCACCCCTCCACTTT
>13|TRBV27|.|.|TRBJ2-7
CASSLTFSGGMYF
TGTGCCAGCAGTTTAACCTTTTCCGGTGGTATGTACTTC
>15|TRBV6-5|.|few|TRBJ1-3
CASSLKRDSGNTIYF
TGTGCCAGCAGCCTAAAGAGGGACTCTGGAAACACCATATATTTT
>14|TRBV9|.|.|TRBJ2-3
CASNRAVDTDTQYF
TGTGCCAGCAACCGAGCGGTAGACACAGATACGCAGTATTTT
>14|TRBV27|.|once|TRBJ1-1
CASSFGGLNTEAFF
TGTGCCAGCAGTTTCGGCGGGCTGAACACTGAAGCTTTCTTT
>15|TRBV7-9|.|few|TRBJ2-2
CASSLGQLNTGELFF
TGTGCCAGCAGCTTGGGCCAGCTTAACACCGGGGAGCTGTTTTTT
>14|TRBV7-3|TRBD1|once|TRBJ1-2
CASSSSPRGTGYTF
TGTGCCAGCAGCTCAAGCCCCAGGGGGACTGGCTACACCTTC
>19|TRBV11-2|TRBD1|.|TRBJ1-2
CASSPEPPILTDRGNGYTF
TGTGCCAGCAGCCCAGAGCCCCCCATACTGACCGACAGGGGAAATGGCTACACCTTC
>15|TRBV2|.|few|TRBJ2-3
CASRNLWRSTDTQYF
TGTGCCAGCAGGAACCTCTGGCGGAGCACAGATACGCAGTATTTT